Listed below are T cell receptor beta chains from one sample, sequenced in a study of blood T cell repertoires in COVID-19. Assay used: immunoSEQ multiplex PCR; TCRdb lists only in-frame clones, some missing. The sample shows 390,000 or so clones, more than 75% of them seen only once. Sequenced input: peripheral blood. These receptors were taken from a woman in her 30s with COVID-19, enrolled during active disease. The CDR3 runs from the conserved cysteine through the conserved F or W. The D gene is left open where the match is weak. Clone sizes are given selectively: once, few, many, or a class where the clone is expanded.

V	D	J	size	length	DNA	CDR3
TRBV7-9	NA	TRBJ1-1	NA	18	TGTGCCAGCAGCCCCCACCCGGCGGAGGGGTTGGGGAACACTGAAGCTTTCTTT	CASSPHPAEGLGNTEAFF
TRBV18	NA	TRBJ2-1	NA	13	TGTGCCAGCTCACCCCGGGACTTCAATGAGCAGTTCTTC	CASSPRDFNEQFF
TRBV11-2	TRBD1	TRBJ1-1	NA	14	TGTGCCAGCAGCCTTACCGGACAGGGCACTGAAGTTTTCTTT	CASSLTGQGTEVFF
TRBV30	NA	TRBJ2-3	NA	15	TGTGCCTGGAGTGTACGCGGGGTTAGCACAGATACGCAGTATTTT	CAWSVRGVSTDTQYF
TRBV6-5	NA	TRBJ2-7	NA	15	TGTGCCAGCAGGGAGGACAGACAGCAGACCTACGAGCAGTACTTC	CASREDRQQTYEQYF
TRBV7-3	TRBD2	TRBJ2-3	NA	15	TGTGCCAGCAGCCCGGGACTAGCGGGAGTGGATACGCAGTATTTT	CASSPGLAGVDTQYF
TRBV6-5	TRBD1	TRBJ1-4	NA	12	TGTGCCAGCAGTTCAGGGGGAGAAAAACTGTTTTTT	CASSSGGEKLFF
TRBV4-1	NA	TRBJ2-4	NA	16	TGCGCCAGCAGCCAAGATGAAGGCGGATCCAAAAACATTCAGTACTTC	CASSQDEGGSKNIQYF
TRBV28	TRBD1	TRBJ1-2	NA	15	TGTGCCAGCACCACCTCCAAGGGACAGGGGTTCGGCTACACCTTC	CASTTSKGQGFGYTF
TRBV6-5	NA	TRBJ2-7	NA	12	TGTGCCAGCAGGGCCGGGGGAAGCGAGCAGTACTTC	CASRAGGSEQYF
TRBV29-1	TRBD2	TRBJ2-1	NA	15	TGCAGCGTCGCCCGACTAGCGGGAGCTGGCAATGAGCAGTTCTTC	CSVARLAGAGNEQFF
TRBV18	TRBD2	TRBJ2-1	NA	14	TGTGCCAGCTCACCTGGGGAGGGTCGCAATGAGCAGTTCTTC	CASSPGEGRNEQFF
TRBV6-4	TRBD2	TRBJ2-3	NA	15	TGTGCCAGCAGCCTTCTAGCGGGAGGAACAGATACGCAGTATTTT	CASSLLAGGTDTQYF
TRBV18	TRBD2	TRBJ2-1	NA	13	TGTGCCAGCTCGGGGGGGAGTTTTGATGAGCAGTTCTTC	CASSGGSFDEQFF
TRBV11-2	NA	TRBJ2-7	NA	12	TGTGCCAGCAGCTTAGTTCAATACGAGCAGTACTTC	CASSLVQYEQYF
TRBV6-4	TRBD2	TRBJ2-2	NA	14	TGTGCCAGCAGTGCTAGCGGGGACACCGGGGAGCTGTTTTTT	CASSASGDTGELFF
TRBV30	TRBD2	TRBJ2-5	NA	15	TGTGCCTGGAGTGTACTAGCGGGCTCCCAAGAGACCCAGTACTTC	CAWSVLAGSQETQYF
TRBV5-4	TRBD2	TRBJ2-7	NA	13	TGTGCCAGCACCGGGAGGGACTCCTACGAGCAGTACTTC	CASTGRDSYEQYF
TRBV7-9	TRBD2	TRBJ2-1	NA	17	TGTGCCAGCAGCACTGGTGCCCTAGCGGGAGTTTACAATGAGCAGTTCTTC	CASSTGALAGVYNEQFF
TRBV28	TRBD1	TRBJ1-1	NA	14	TGTGCCAGCAGTCCCCAGGGGGCGAACACTGAAGCTTTCTTT	CASSPQGANTEAFF
TRBV5-1	TRBD2	TRBJ2-2	NA	19	TGCGCCAGCAGCTTACGACTAGCGGGAGTATCGTTGAACACCGGGGAGCTGTTTTTT	CASSLRLAGVSLNTGELFF
TRBV30	NA	TRBJ2-1	NA	13	TGTGCCTGGAGTCTTAACAGGGCATATGAGCAGTTCTTC	CAWSLNRAYEQFF
TRBV1	NA	TRBJ1-3	NA	17	TGCACCAGCAGCCAACCCCCCGGGCAGGGTACGTTAAACACCATATATTTT	CTSSQPPGQGTLNTIYF
TRBV15	TRBD2	TRBJ2-7	NA	14	TGTGCCACCTCTCCGACTAGCGGGAGCTACGAGCAGTACTTC	CATSPTSGSYEQYF
TRBV4-1	TRBD1	TRBJ2-2	NA	15	TGCGCCAGCAGCCAAGTTGGGACAGGGGCCGGGGAGCTGTTTTTT	CASSQVGTGAGELFF
TRBV7-2	TRBD2	TRBJ2-7	NA	14	TGTGCCAGCAGCTTTGGCGGGAGGGCGCGCGAGCAGTACTTC	CASSFGGRAREQYF
TRBV6-6	NA	TRBJ2-4	NA	15	TGTGCCAGCAGTTACGAGGGGGAAGTCGAAAACATTCAGTACTTC	CASSYEGEVENIQYF
TRBV7-2	TRBD1	TRBJ1-5	NA	15	TGTGCCAGCAGCTTAGCGGGACAGGTCAATCAGCCCCAGCATTTT	CASSLAGQVNQPQHF
TRBV2	NA	TRBJ2-7	once	14	TGTGCCAGCAGTTACCAAGGGGCCTCCTACGAGCAGTACTTC	CASSYQGASYEQYF
TRBV6-4	TRBD2	TRBJ2-1	NA	13	TGTGCCAGCAGAGCCGGGACTAGCAATGAGCAGTTCTTC	CASRAGTSNEQFF
TRBV4-1	TRBD2	TRBJ2-4	NA	19	TGCGCCAGCAGCCAAGATCAGGGCGGGAGGGCCCTAGCCAAAAACATTCAGTACTTC	CASSQDQGGRALAKNIQYF
TRBV7-2	NA	TRBJ2-7	NA	15	TGTGCCAGCAGCTTAGGAGGCTCTGCATACTACGAGCAGTACTTC	CASSLGGSAYYEQYF
TRBV5-1	TRBD1	TRBJ2-3	NA	15	TGCGCCAGCAGCGGGCGGGACAGGGAGTGGAATACGCAGTATTTT	CASSGRDREWNTQYF
TRBV14	NA	TRBJ2-1	NA	17	TGTGCCAGCAGCCAAGATCTTCCAGCGGACCGGGGGAATGAGCAGTTCTTC	CASSQDLPADRGNEQFF
TRBV19	TRBD2	TRBJ2-2	NA	17	TGTGCCAGTAGTCTACTAGCGGGAGACCCACGGAGCGGGGAGCTGTTTTTT	CASSLLAGDPRSGELFF
TRBV29-1	TRBD2	TRBJ2-5	NA	14	TGCAGCATAGCTAGCGGGAGTTCCCAAGAGACCCAGTACTTC	CSIASGSSQETQYF
TRBV12-3/TRBV12-4	NA	TRBJ1-1	NA	13	TGTGCCAGCAGTCCCCCGGGAAACACTGAAGCTTTCTTT	CASSPPGNTEAFF
TRBV6-2/TRBV6-3	NA	TRBJ1-1	NA	16	TGTGCCAGCAGTTTGCCCTCAGGGAGGTTCGGCACTGAAGCTTTCTTT	CASSLPSGRFGTEAFF
TRBV29-1	NA	TRBJ1-1	NA	12	TGCAGCGTTAGAGGTGGATGGACTGAAGCTTTCTTT	CSVRGGWTEAFF
TRBV5-1	TRBD2	TRBJ2-7	NA	14	TGCGCCAGCAGCTTGGGACTAGCGGGTGGGGAGCAGTACTTC	CASSLGLAGGEQYF
TRBV7-2	NA	TRBJ1-5	NA	13	TGTGCCAGCAGCTTAGCACTTGATCAGCCCCAGCATTTT	CASSLALDQPQHF
TRBV7-9	TRBD1	TRBJ1-1	NA	15	TGTGCCAGCAACCCCTCGGACAGGGGGCGTACTGAAGCTTTCTTT	CASNPSDRGRTEAFF
TRBV5-1	TRBD1	TRBJ1-1	NA	15	TGCGCCAGCAGCTTAGGGACAGGGGCCCGTCTGTGGGCTTTCTTT	CASSLGTGARLWAFF
TRBV6-4	NA	TRBJ2-2	few	13	TGTGCCAGCAGTGACCCTAACACCGGGGAGCTGTTTTTT	CASSDPNTGELFF
TRBV3-1/TRBV3-2	NA	TRBJ2-3	NA	16	TGTGCCAGCAGCCAAGGAGGAGCGGCCGCCGGGGATACGCAGTATTTT	CASSQGGAAAGDTQYF
TRBV5-4	NA	TRBJ2-7	NA	14	TGTGCCAGCAGCTTGGCGAGGGACACCTACGAGCAGTACTTC	CASSLARDTYEQYF